The 16 T cell receptor beta chains below all came from one sample that was sequenced in a study of CD8 T cell repertoires and HIV-1 epitope variants. No antigen has been assigned to these receptors. Assay: immunoSEQ multiplex PCR; the TCRdb copy retains only in-frame clones and omits some. The sample lists roughly 7,000 clones, 65% occurring once. Sequencing was performed on cultured CD8+ T cells derived from PBMCs. The source of these receptors is a male donor with HIV.

In its sample, this clone was seen a few times. The chain carries TRBV2 and TRBJ1-3, with D unclear. V was cut by 5 bases and J by 3 bases, with 8 bases left in between. Germline loops: CDR1 SNHLY, CDR2 FYNNEI. This CDR3 comprises 13 residues. CDR3 DNA sequence: TGTGCCAGCAGTCGGGGAAGTGGAAACACCATATATTTT. This encodes CASSRGSGNTIYF.

This chain uses TRBV28 with TRBJ2-3, with D perhaps matching TRBD2 (5 bases). CDR1 MDHEN and CDR2 SYDVKM come from the germline V gene. The CDR3 is 16 amino acids. Trimming took 5 bases from V and 1 from J, leaving 16 bases between them. The CDR3 DNA follows: TGTGCCAGCAGTCACCCGGCCACACTAGGCACAGATACGCAGTATTTT. This sequence encodes CASSHPATLGTDTQYF.

The chain is built from TRBV7-9 and TRBJ1-5; no clear D. V lost 3 bases and J lost 3, with 9 bases in between. Germline CDR1 reads SEHNR; CDR2 reads FQNEAQ (reference sequence). The CDR3 is 14 residues long. The CDR3 nucleotides read TGTGCCAGCAGCTTCGACACACCCAATCAGCCCCAGCATTTT. It encodes CASSFDTPNQPQHF.

This clone has a handful of counts. J is TRBJ2-7 and V is TRBV11-3, with D perhaps matching TRBD1 (6 bases). Germline V gives CDR1 SGHNT, CDR2 YENEEA. Trimming stripped 5 bases from V and 5 bases from J, with 16 bases between. The CDR3 consists of 14 residues. The CDR3 region is CASSPTTGGHEQYF. CDR3 in DNA: TGTGCCAGCAGCCCTACGACAGGCGGCCACGAGCAGTACTTC.

The chain carries TRBV5-1 and TRBJ2-5; D call uncertain. This CDR3 comprises 15 residues. CDR1 is SGHRS, CDR2 YFSETQ, per germline. V lost 4 bases to trimming and J lost 1 base, with 14 bases between them. CDR3 nucleotide sequence: TGCGCCAGCAGCCCGGTAGACGCCGCCCAAGAGACCCAGTACTTC. As protein: CASSPVDAAQETQYF. Filled out from reference TRBV5-1 and TRBJ2-5, the complete variable domain reads KAGVTQTPRYLIKTRGQQVTLSCSPISGHRSVSWYQQTPGQGLQFLFEYFSETQRNKGNFPGRFSGRQFSNSRSEMNVSTLELGDSALYLCASSPVDAAQETQYFGPGTRLLVL.

This clone was found a few times. This chain links TRBV7-2 with TRBJ2-1; 8 nucleotides match TRBD2. Germline CDR1 SGHTA, CDR2 FQGNSA. CDR3 size: 17 residues. Germline trimming cut 1 base from V and 6 bases from J; bases unmatched to any gene: 11. CDR3 nucleotide sequence: TGTGCCAGCAGCTTAGAGCCCCGGACTAGCTGGGGCAATGAGCAGTTCTTC. Translation: CASSLEPRTSWGNEQFF.

V and J are TRBV7-3 and TRBJ2-7, with D perhaps being TRBD1 or TRBD2 (5 bases each). CDR1 SGHTA and CDR2 FQGTGA come from the germline V gene. The CDR3 loop spans 15 amino acids. V lost 2 bases, J lost 0 bases, and 11 bases lay in between. CDR3 region: CASSLYAGSSYEQYF. The CDR3 DNA follows: TGTGCCAGCAGCTTATACGCAGGGAGCTCCTACGAGCAGTACTTC. Filled out from reference TRBV7-3 and TRBJ2-7, the complete variable domain reads GAGVSQTPSNKVTEKGKYVELRCDPISGHTALYWYRQSLGQGPEFLIYFQGTGAADDSGLPNDRFFAVRPEGSVSTLKIQRTERGDSAVYLCASSLYAGSSYEQYFGPGTRLTVT.

By share, this clone counts as medium-sized. This sequence joins TRBV5-1 and TRBJ1-1, with 10 bases aligning to TRBD1. The CDR3 extends over 13 amino acids. Germline assignment: CDR1 SGHRS and CDR2 YFSETQ. V lost 3 bases to trimming and J lost 10 bases; unmatched junction nucleotides: 6. The CDR3 DNA sequence: TGCGCCAGCAGCTCCGGGACAGGGGATGTAGCTTTCTTT. This translates into CASSSGTGDVAFF.

This clone was recorded a few times. This chain joins TRBV2 and TRBJ2-7; 9 bases match TRBD2. Losses at the gene ends were 9 bases for V and 0 bases for J; bases not matched to a gene: 12. The CDR3 runs to 16 residues. The germline V gene encodes CDR1 SNHLY and CDR2 FYNNEI. CDR3 DNA sequence: TGTGCCAGGGCGGAAGCTAGCGGGACCAGCTCCTACGAGCAGTACTTC. It specifies CARAEASGTSSYEQYF.

The rearrangement uses TRBV28 and TRBJ1-5, with D unclear. The CDR3 has 17 amino acids. Trimming took 7 bases from V and 9 from J, leaving 28 bases between them. Germline V gene sequence: CDR1 MDHEN, CDR2 SYDVKM. CDR3 sequence: CASTKTPAKVLNRPQHF. In DNA, the CDR3 is TGTGCCAGCACTAAAACGCCAGCGAAGGTTTTGAATAGGCCCCAGCATTTT.

The chain is built from TRBV6-5 and TRBJ1-5, with 10 positions matching TRBD1. Germline V gives CDR1 MNHEY, CDR2 SVGAGI. The CDR3 loop spans 14 amino acids. Trimming at V came to 5 bases and at J to 5 bases, leaving 3 bases not matched to a gene. CDR3 nucleotides: TGTGCCAGCAGTGGGGACAGGGGAGATCAGCCCCAGCATTTT. This sequence encodes CASSGDRGDQPQHF.

The V gene is TRBV7-9, the J gene TRBJ1-2, with D tentatively TRBD1 (6 bases). Germline CDR1 and CDR2: SEHNR and FQNEAQ (reference sequence). The length of the CDR3 is 13 residues. V was clipped by 5 bases and J by 4 bases, with 11 bases between them. The CDR3 spells CASSPTGSYGYTF. The CDR3 DNA reads as TGTGCCAGCAGCCCGACAGGTAGCTATGGCTACACCTTC.

The rearrangement uses TRBV14 and TRBJ2-2; 13 positions agree with TRBD2. The CDR3 has 15 amino acids. Looked up from germline, CDR1 is SGHDN and CDR2 is FVKESK. The trim removed 4 bases at V and 5 bases at J, leaving 1 base unmatched. The chain's CDR3 is CASSRGLAGTGELFF. Written as DNA, the CDR3 is TGTGCCAGCAGCCGGGGACTAGCGGGGACCGGGGAGCTGTTTTTT.

The chain links TRBV28 to TRBJ2-7; D is undetermined. Looked up from germline, CDR1 is MDHEN and CDR2 is SYDVKM. V was cut by 6 bases and J by 2 bases, with 14 bases left in between. This CDR3 is built from 14 residues. In DNA form, the CDR3 reads TGTGCCAGCAGGTCCCCTAGGCAAGCCTACGAGCAGTACTTC. Protein product: CASRSPRQAYEQYF.

This clone was detected only once. This sequence joins TRBV7-2 and TRBJ1-1; unclear D gene. The CDR3 is 15 amino acids. CDR1 and CDR2 (germline): SGHTA, FQGNSA. Between the trimmed V and J ends, which lost 5 bases and 1 base, there was a span of 14 bases. The CDR3 is CASSPVHPGNTEAFF. CDR3 DNA sequence: TGTGCCAGCAGCCCCGTTCACCCGGGGAACACTGAAGCTTTCTTT.

Here the CDR3 reads CASSEIPTDTQYF. CDR3 coding DNA: TGCGCCAGCAGTGAAATACCAACAGATACGCAGTATTTT. V gene TRBV10-1 combines with J gene TRBJ2-3; D gene unclear. V shed 3 bases and J shed 3 bases, with 7 bases lying between them. The CDR3 runs to 13 residues. The germline CDR1 and CDR2 sequences are WNHNN and SYGVQD (reference sequence).